This T cell receptor (beta chain) was sequenced during a study of tissue T cells after allogeneic stem cell transplantation. Regarding the study as a whole: Shared clones across patients were few; motif clustering revealed tissue-specific shared signatures.

Profiling relied on immunoSEQ multiplex PCR, and the TCRdb table lists in-frame clones only, not all of them. Among over 40,000 clones listed, around 66% were seen once. Concerning this clone: The antigen is not known. Gene names and germline refer to mouse. Read data end 1 residue before the CDR3 end; the end is taken from the germline J gene.

Losses at the gene ends were 2 bases for V and 3 bases for J; bases not matched to a gene: 2. Germline CDR1 is LGHNA and CDR2 is YSYQKL. The CDR3 length is 14 residues. The material sequenced was sorted cells pooled from one or two spleens. The rearrangement links TRBV2 to TRBJ1-2, with 8 nucleotides matching TRBD1. The source of this sequence is a pool of C57BL/6 mice in good health. Incomplete CDR3 DNA: TGTGCCAGCAGCCAACACAGGGGGGACTCCGACTACACC. It is translated as CASSQHRGDSDYT. The entire CDR3 protein is CASSQHRGDSDYTF.